A selection of T cell receptor beta chains follows, all from one sample in a study of shared clonotypes between healthy human individuals. Clones were sequenced by immunoSEQ multiplex PCR, and TCRdb holds only the in-frame ones, with some missing. This sample has 450,000 to 600,000 clones, with around 79% found just once. The sample consisted of PBMCs. Receptor source: a woman in her thirties or forties in good health. Some clones in this sample may be carry-over from other donors' samples. The CDR3 runs from the conserved cysteine through the conserved F or W. The order of the fields is CDR3 protein, CDR3 DNA, J gene, V gene, clone size, D gene. A D gene is named only where the DNA matches it firmly. Not every row has a clone size; where given, it reads once, few, many or a size class.

CASSLGAGVYNEQFF,TGTGCCAGCAGCTTAGGGGCGGGAGTCTACAATGAGCAGTTCTTC,TRBJ2-1,TRBV7-3,.,TRBD2
CASSLSQAIYGYTF,TGTGCCAGCAGTTTATCGCAGGCCATCTATGGCTACACCTTC,TRBJ1-2,TRBV27,.,.
CASSPDRSTLSYEQYF,TGTGCCAGCAGTCCAGACCGTAGTACCCTCTCCTACGAGCAGTACTTC,TRBJ2-7,TRBV27,.,.
CASTMNEKLFF,TGTGCCAGTACCATGAATGAAAAACTGTTTTTT,TRBJ1-4,TRBV19,.,.
CASSFGETQYF,TGTGCCAGCAGCTTCGGGGAGACCCAGTACTTC,TRBJ2-5,TRBV7-2,few,.
CAITRTTTGELFF,TGTGCCATCACCAGAACAACAACCGGGGAGCTGTTTTTT,TRBJ2-2,TRBV10-3,.,.
CASSPDFYEQYF,TGCGCCAGCAGCCCTGACTTCTACGAGCAGTACTTC,TRBJ2-7,TRBV5-1,.,.
CAWSVPLQGLEQYF,TGTGCCTGGAGTGTACCGTTACAGGGACTCGAGCAGTACTTC,TRBJ2-7,TRBV30,.,.
CSVGSPLGTGELFF,TGCAGCGTTGGAAGTCCACTCGGGACCGGGGAGCTGTTTTTT,TRBJ2-2,TRBV29-1,few,.
CASSPLVGLAGVNEQYF,TGTGCCAGCAGCCCCCTAGTGGGACTAGCGGGTGTTAACGAGCAGTACTTC,TRBJ2-7,TRBV14,.,TRBD2
CASSLVGGTGVLGEQFF,TGTGCCAGCAGCTTAGTCGGGGGAACAGGAGTCCTCGGTGAGCAGTTCTTC,TRBJ2-1,TRBV11-3,once,.
CASSKAREETYEQYF,TGTGCCAGCAGCAAAGCGCGGGAGGAGACCTACGAGCAGTACTTC,TRBJ2-7,TRBV21-1,few,.
CASSTFALGGTEAFF,TGTGCCAGCAGTACCTTCGCCCTAGGAGGCACTGAAGCTTTCTTT,TRBJ1-1,TRBV6-5,.,.
CASSLYRGAYNEQFF,TGTGCCAGCAGCTTGTACAGGGGGGCATACAATGAGCAGTTCTTC,TRBJ2-1,TRBV5-6,.,TRBD1
CASSSHTALNEKLFF,TGTGCCAGCAGCTCCCACACAGCCCTAAATGAAAAACTGTTTTTT,TRBJ1-4,TRBV5-8,once,.
CASSPLRSGQYNEQFF,TGTGCCAGCAGCCCCCTGAGGAGCGGACAATACAATGAGCAGTTCTTC,TRBJ2-1,TRBV27,.,.
CASSGGGETQYF,TGTGCCAGTAGTGGCGGGGGAGAGACCCAGTACTTC,TRBJ2-5,TRBV19,.,TRBD2
CASSLRSLLRNTIYF,TGTGCCAGCAGTTTACGTAGCCTACTCCGAAACACCATATATTTT,TRBJ1-3,TRBV28,.,.
CAWSASGRTDTQYF,TGTGCCTGGAGTGCTAGCGGCCGCACAGATACGCAGTATTTT,TRBJ2-3,TRBV30,.,TRBD2
CASSVATDTEAFF,TGTGCCAGCAGCGTAGCTACGGACACTGAAGCTTTCTTT,TRBJ1-1,TRBV9,few,.
CASSLVDGRGLGETQYF,TGTGCCAGCAGCTTGGTAGACGGGAGAGGTTTGGGAGAGACCCAGTACTTC,TRBJ2-5,TRBV5-6,.,.
CASQKHDKGYEQYF,TGTGCCAGCCAAAAACACGATAAGGGCTACGAGCAGTACTTC,TRBJ2-7,TRBV2,few,.
CATSRAPPGVFAYTF,TGTGCCACCAGCAGAGCTCCGCCCGGGGTGTTCGCCTACACCTTC,TRBJ1-2,TRBV15,.,.
CASSTSGLAGPSSYNEQFF,TGTGCCAGCAGCACCAGCGGGCTAGCGGGTCCGAGCTCCTACAATGAGCAGTTCTTC,TRBJ2-1,TRBV9,.,TRBD2
CASSQKTDRQETQYF,TGCGCCAGCAGCCAAAAGACGGACAGGCAAGAGACCCAGTACTTC,TRBJ2-5,TRBV4-1,once,TRBD1
CASSQERALNTEAFF,TGCGCCAGCAGCCAAGAGCGGGCTTTGAACACTGAAGCTTTCTTT,TRBJ1-1,TRBV4-3,.,.
CASSSRRGLGTDTQYF,TGTGCCAGTAGTTCCCGGCGGGGGCTTGGCACAGATACGCAGTATTTT,TRBJ2-3,TRBV19,few,.
CASSPGLNTGELFF,TGTGCCAGCAGTCCCGGACTCAACACCGGGGAGCTGTTTTTT,TRBJ2-2,TRBV28,.,.
CASSPTSGRPYEQYF,TGTGCCAGCAGTCCTACTAGCGGGAGGCCCTACGAGCAGTACTTC,TRBJ2-7,TRBV28,.,TRBD2
CASSVSGIGYTF,TGTGCCAGCAGCGTCAGCGGGATCGGCTACACCTTC,TRBJ1-2,TRBV5-4,.,.
CASSAQGQSTDTQYF,TGCGCCAGCAGCGCCCAGGGGCAGAGCACAGATACGCAGTATTTT,TRBJ2-3,TRBV5-1,.,.
CASRVTPRGASDEQYF,TGTGCCAGCAGAGTCACCCCCCGAGGGGCCTCCGACGAGCAGTACTTC,TRBJ2-7,TRBV27,.,.
CATTGPSNTEAFF,TGTGCCACCACGGGACCGTCGAACACTGAAGCTTTCTTT,TRBJ1-1,TRBV2,.,.
CASSQQGTGNGYTF,TGCGCCAGCAGCCAGCAAGGAACAGGGAATGGCTACACCTTC,TRBJ1-2,TRBV5-1,.,.
CASSRSGLQNTEAFF,TGTGCCAGCTCACGATCAGGACTGCAGAACACTGAAGCTTTCTTT,TRBJ1-1,TRBV18,.,.
CASSGGGAYNEQFF,TGTGCCAGCAGTGGGGGAGGGGCATACAATGAGCAGTTCTTC,TRBJ2-1,TRBV28,.,TRBD2
CASSLHPKTLYEQYF,TGTGCCAGCAGTTTACATCCAAAAACGCTCTACGAGCAGTACTTC,TRBJ2-7,TRBV28,.,.
CATQGSYEQYF,TGTGCCACCCAGGGTTCCTACGAGCAGTACTTC,TRBJ2-7,TRBV2,.,.
CSATPRDSDEKLFF,TGCAGCGCCACCCCTCGGGACAGCGATGAAAAACTGTTTTTT,TRBJ1-4,TRBV29-1,.,TRBD1
CASRPGQGERTEAFF,TGCGCCAGCAGACCGGGACAGGGCGAAAGGACTGAAGCTTTCTTT,TRBJ1-1,TRBV5-1,.,TRBD1
CAWDIRQGTEAFF,TGTGCCTGGGACATCAGACAGGGCACTGAAGCTTTCTTT,TRBJ1-1,TRBV30,.,TRBD1
CASIQTGMYEQYF,TGTGCCAGCATCCAGACAGGGATGTACGAGCAGTACTTC,TRBJ2-7,TRBV5-4,once,TRBD1
CASSPETFSSAFF,TGTGCCAGCTCACCAGAGACCTTCTCCTCGGCTTTCTTT,TRBJ1-1,TRBV18,.,.
CASSPKLPAVTGELFF,TGTGCCAGCTCACCAAAGCTTCCAGCTGTCACCGGGGAGCTGTTTTTT,TRBJ2-2,TRBV18,once,.
CSVGLLGYNEQFF,TGCAGCGTTGGGCTACTCGGATACAATGAGCAGTTCTTC,TRBJ2-1,TRBV29-1,.,.
CASSVVGSYNEQFF,TGTGCCAGCAGCGTAGTGGGCTCCTACAATGAGCAGTTCTTC,TRBJ2-1,TRBV9,.,.
CASSDGTSGYEQYF,TGTGCCAGCAGTGATGGGACTAGCGGGTACGAGCAGTACTTC,TRBJ2-7,TRBV6-1,.,TRBD2
CASSGQGRSGYTF,TGTGCCAGCAGCGGACAGGGCCGCTCTGGCTACACCTTC,TRBJ1-2,TRBV9,.,TRBD1
CASSLTTGNTEAFF,TGTGCCAGCAGCTTAACCACAGGGAACACTGAAGCTTTCTTT,TRBJ1-1,TRBV11-2,.,.
CASSILNRGGRDTQYF,TGTGCCAGCAGCATCCTTAATCGGGGAGGGCGGGATACGCAGTATTTT,TRBJ2-3,TRBV7-9,.,TRBD2
CASSLDATGATYEQYF,TGTGCCAGCAGCTTAGATGCGACAGGGGCAACCTACGAGCAGTACTTC,TRBJ2-7,TRBV7-9,.,TRBD1
CATSEGRAGGTYNEQFF,TGTGCCACCAGCGAAGGCCGGGCGGGAGGCACCTACAATGAGCAGTTCTTC,TRBJ2-1,TRBV15,.,TRBD2
CASSPTDRDAGEQYF,TGTGCCAGCAGTCCAACGGACAGGGATGCAGGCGAGCAGTACTTC,TRBJ2-7,TRBV28,.,TRBD1
CSVFGTRTSYSSYNEQFF,TGCAGCGTTTTCGGGACTAGAACTTCCTATAGCTCCTACAATGAGCAGTTCTTC,TRBJ2-1,TRBV29-1,.,TRBD2
CASSYPHGGSYNEQFF,TGTGCCAGCAGTTACCCTCACGGAGGTTCCTACAATGAGCAGTTCTTC,TRBJ2-1,TRBV11-3,.,.
CASSLAVAGGEAFF,TGCGCCAGCAGCTTGGCCGTGGCGGGGGGTGAAGCTTTCTTT,TRBJ1-1,TRBV5-1,.,.
CASSQDQKKLFF,TGTGCCAGCTCACAGGACCAGAAAAAACTGTTTTTT,TRBJ1-4,TRBV18,.,.
CASSVVGASGNTIYF,TGTGCCAGCAGCGTGGTGGGGGCCTCTGGAAACACCATATATTTT,TRBJ1-3,TRBV9,.,.
CASSQDWLAQAGELFF,TGTGCCAGCAGCCAAGATTGGCTAGCACAAGCCGGGGAGCTGTTTTTT,TRBJ2-2,TRBV14,.,.